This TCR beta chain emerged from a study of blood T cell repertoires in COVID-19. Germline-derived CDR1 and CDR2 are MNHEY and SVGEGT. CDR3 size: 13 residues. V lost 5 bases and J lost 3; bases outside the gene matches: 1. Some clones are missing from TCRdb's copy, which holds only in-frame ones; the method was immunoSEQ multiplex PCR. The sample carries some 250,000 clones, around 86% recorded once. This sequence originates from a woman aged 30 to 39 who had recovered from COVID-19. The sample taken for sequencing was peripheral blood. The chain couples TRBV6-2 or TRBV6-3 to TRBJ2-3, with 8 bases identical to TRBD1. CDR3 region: CASSRTGTDTQYF. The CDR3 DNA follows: TGTGCCAGCAGTAGGACAGGGACAGATACGCAGTATTTT.